The present T cell receptor beta chain was sequenced within a study of cytomegalovirus exposure and HLA in healthy donors. As for the study in general: From 150 million to 200 million T cells, an earlier analysis saw around 120 million unique TCR beta sequences. Whole-study findings and limits: Earlier results showed most TCR beta V segments being productive about 90% or about 30% of the time.

Amplification used 60 Vbeta primers and 13 Jbeta primers. Only in-frame clones appear in the TCRdb table, and some are missing; sequencing was by immunoSEQ multiplex PCR. Its table records around 44,000 clones. Details on this clone: Its antigen is not known.

The CDR3 loop spans 14 amino acids. Germline V gene lookup returns CDR1 MDHEN and CDR2 SYDVKM. V lost 5 bases, J lost 5 bases, and 7 bases stayed unmatched. The clonotype originates from a male donor in good health and CMV-seropositive. This rearrangement joins TRBV28 to TRBJ1-2, with TRBD1 matching 8 bases. The sequenced sample consisted of PBMCs. The CDR3 coding sequence is TGTGCCAGCAGTCCCGGACAGGGAGGATATGGCTACACCTTC. It specifies CASSPGQGGYGYTF.